This entry features one T cell receptor beta chain sequence. The antigen remains undetermined. The data stem from a study of T cell responses to AZD1222 COVID-19 vaccine. Study-wide findings and caveats: As reported, nearly half of all spike-specific TCRs target variant regions that are unmutated. Among those given AZD1222, only 6 or 7 were seropositive at baseline.

This CDR3 is 14 amino acids long. After removal of 5 bases from V and 8 bases from J, the junction contained 6 bases not matched to a gene. In germline, CDR1 is SGHVS, CDR2 FQNEAQ. Clones were sequenced by immunoSEQ multiplex PCR, and TCRdb holds only the in-frame ones, with some missing. The sample includes around 60,000 clones, approximately 90% of them seen just once. The chain carries TRBV7-8 and TRBJ1-6; 7 nucleotides agree with TRBD1. The sequencing used peripheral blood, collected on day 0 of AZD1222 vaccination. This clonotype originated in an adult in good health. The CDR3 DNA follows: TGTGCCAGCAGCGACCAGGGGGGTTATTCACCCCTCCACTTT. Encoded protein: CASSDQGGYSPLHF.